These 5 T cell receptor beta chains came from one sample sequenced in a study of blood T cell repertoires in COVID-19. Some clones are missing from TCRdb's copy, which holds only in-frame ones; the method was immunoSEQ multiplex PCR. Counted here are roughly 150,000 clones, over 85% occurring once; the ten biggest clones make up around 17%. Sequenced material: peripheral blood. All receptors come from a man in his sixties with active or convalescent COVID-19.

The chain joins TRBV5-1 to TRBJ1-3, with 11 nucleotides matching TRBD1. With V trimmed by 4 bases and J by 4 bases, 7 bases remained unmatched. Germline V gives CDR1 SGHRS, CDR2 YFSETQ. The CDR3 totals 16 residues. Here the CDR3 DNA reads TGCGCCAGCAGCCCATTGGACAGGGGGCTCGGAAACACCATATATTTT. Encoded protein: CASSPLDRGLGNTIYF.

This clone was detected a few times. V is TRBV5-1 and J is TRBJ1-1; D gene unclear. Germline-derived CDR1 and CDR2 are SGHRS and YFSETQ. Trimming removed 4 bases at V and 1 base at J, with 11 bases between. This CDR3 is 14 amino acids long. In DNA, the CDR3 is TGCGCCAGCAGCCCCTCCGGCGGGAACACTGAAGCTTTCTTT. Protein: CASSPSGGNTEAFF.

The chain is built from TRBV19 and TRBJ1-2; 9 nucleotides match TRBD1. Germline V lookup: CDR1 LNHDA, CDR2 SQIVND (reference sequence). The trim removed 5 bases at V and 3 bases at J, leaving 4 bases unmatched. This CDR3 region has 14 residues. The CDR3 spells CASSSGTGYYGYTF. For the CDR3, the DNA is TGTGCCAGTAGTTCCGGGACAGGGTACTATGGCTACACCTTC.

The gene calls are TRBV2 and TRBJ2-4, with D possibly matching TRBD1 (6 bases). The CDR3 has 14 residues. The V and J ends lost 0 bases and 7 bases respectively, with 10 bases between them. The V gene's germline CDR1 is SNHLY and CDR2 FYNNEI. CDR3 protein: CASSEAGARNIQYF. The CDR3 region has the DNA TGTGCCAGCAGTGAAGCGGGGGCTAGGAACATTCAGTACTTC.

The chain has TRBV5-1 and TRBJ1-4; 12 bases line up with TRBD1. J lost 2 bases, V lost 4 bases, and 6 bases had no gene match. This CDR3 is 17 amino acids long. Germline values: CDR1 SGHRS, CDR2 YFSETQ. In nucleotides, the CDR3 is TGCGCCAGCAGCCCCCGGGACAGGGGGCAGACTAATGAAAAACTGTTTTTT. Translated, it gives CASSPRDRGQTNEKLFF.